These 2 T cell receptor beta chains originate from one sample sequenced in a study of blood T cell repertoires in COVID-19. The table came from immunoSEQ multiplex PCR; TCRdb's copy has only in-frame clones and leaves some out. Here the sample spans about 70,000 clones, 75% to 85% being singletons. The sample was peripheral blood. The receptors originated from a young man with COVID-19, enrolled during active disease.

This clone appeared a few times. The chain carries TRBV5-8 and TRBJ2-5; 9 nucleotides agree with TRBD2. J lost 10 bases, V lost 1 base, and 11 bases had no gene match. The length of the CDR3 is 15 residues. Germline assignment: CDR1 SGHTS and CDR2 YDEGEE. In DNA, the CDR3 is TGTGCCAGCAGCTTGAGCGGCCTAGCGGGGAGGGTCCAGTACTTC. The encoded protein is CASSLSGLAGRVQYF.

The chain combines TRBV18 with TRBJ1-5; 7 bases are shared with TRBD1. Germline assignment: CDR1 KGHSH and CDR2 LQKENI. The ends lost 3 bases at V and 1 base at J; junction bases unmatched: 3. This CDR3 has 15 residues. CDR3 bases: TGTGCCAGCTCACCTTCAGGGGGGAGCAATCAGCCCCAGCATTTT. It is translated as CASSPSGGSNQPQHF.